This T cell receptor (beta chain) was sequenced during a study of blood T cell repertoires in COVID-19. Seattle's cohort entered during active infection and was followed longitudinally. Germline CDR1 reads SGHTA; CDR2 reads FQGNSA. The CDR3 spans 14 residues. Trimming at V came to 6 bases and at J to 4 bases, leaving 3 bases not matched to a gene. This clone has just a few counts. The protocol was immunoSEQ multiplex PCR, while the TCRdb copy is restricted to in-frame clones and leaves out a portion. Seen here are 200,000 to 250,000 clones, roughly 88% observed once, and the top ten hold around 6%. The gene calls are TRBV7-2 and TRBJ2-1; 10 positions match TRBD2. Sequenced: peripheral blood. This receptor was identified in a woman aged 80 or older with COVID-19, enrolled during active disease. CDR3 bases: TGTGCCAGCAGGAGCGGGGGGGAATACAATGAGCAGTTCTTC. This codes for CASRSGGEYNEQFF.